One sample yielded the 25 T cell receptor beta chains listed below, sequenced in a study of PD-1 blockade in classical Hodgkin lymphoma. In every patient, relapse followed autologous stem cell transplantation, while exposure to brentuximab vedotin differed. The repertoire was sequenced with immunoSEQ multiplex PCR; TCRdb's copy has only in-frame clones and lacks some. The table shows about 75,000 clones, with about 93% occurring only once. The source was peripheral blood mononuclear cells (PBMCs), collected at baseline. The origin of the receptors is a human donor with classical Hodgkin lymphoma.

A remark on this clone: In the same sample, other DNA sequences code for this CDR3. The CDR3 loop reads CASSHLSYEQYF. CDR3 nucleotide sequence: TGTGCCAGCAGCCATCTCAGCTACGAGCAGTACTTC. The V gene is TRBV14, the J gene TRBJ2-7; D is undetermined. The CDR3 runs to 12 residues. Germline CDR1 and CDR2: SGHDN and FVKESK. The ends were cut back, 3 bases at V and 3 bases at J, with 6 bases in the middle.

J is TRBJ2-4 and V is TRBV5-1, with TRBD2 as a possible D gene (6 bases). Germline V lookup: CDR1 SGHRS, CDR2 YFSETQ. V was pared by 0 bases and J by 11 bases, with 18 bases between. There are 15 residues in the CDR3. The CDR3 DNA reads TGCGCCAGCAGCTTGGATCCGGGAGTAGAAAATCTTCAGTACTTC. As protein: CASSLDPGVENLQYF.

V and J are TRBV25-1 and TRBJ1-5; D call uncertain. Germline V gene lookup returns CDR1 MGHDK and CDR2 SYGVNS. The CDR3 runs 12 residues. V was trimmed by 1 base and J by 4 bases, leaving 2 bases between them. CDR3 nucleotides: TGTGCCAGCAGTGAATTGAATCAGCCCCAGCATTTT. This encodes CASSELNQPQHF.

This clone occurred once. The chain carries TRBV4-1 and TRBJ2-7, with D tentatively TRBD2 (6 bases). Germline CDR1 is MGHRA and CDR2 is YSYEKL. The CDR3 runs 15 residues. V was pared by 1 base and J by 6 bases, with 16 bases between. The CDR3: CASSQGVGLSAEQYF. The CDR3 bases are TGCGCCAGCAGCCAAGGGGTGGGACTTTCCGCCGAGCAGTACTTC.

CDR3 residues: CASSPWGDSNQPQHF. CDR3 sequence (DNA): TGTGCCAGCTCACCCTGGGGGGATAGCAATCAGCCCCAGCATTTT. V usage is TRBV18 and J usage is TRBJ1-5; maybe TRBD1 (5 bases). V was shortened by 3 bases and J by 0 bases, with 9 bases between the two germline ends. The CDR3 spans 15 residues. Germline-derived CDR1 and CDR2 are KGHSH and LQKENI.

The chain recombines TRBV6-1 with TRBJ2-7, with 9 positions matching TRBD1. The CDR3 loop spans 20 amino acids. Per the germline V gene, CDR1 is MNHNS and CDR2 is SASEGT. Trimming took 4 bases from V and 0 from J; bases not matched to a gene: 19. CDR3 DNA sequence: TGTGCCAGCAGTGCGAATGGGAGAGGGTTAACAGGGGGCCGCTCCTACGAGCAGTACTTC. Translation gives CASSANGRGLTGGRSYEQYF.

This chain connects TRBV18 to TRBJ2-2; D is uncertain. CDR1 is KGHSH, CDR2 LQKENI, per germline. The CDR3 runs to 13 residues. V dropped 4 bases and J dropped 3 bases, with 6 bases sitting between them. CDR3 DNA: TGTGCCAGCTCACGAACAGACACCGGGGAGCTGTTTTTT. Amino acid sequence: CASSRTDTGELFF.

V is TRBV13 and J is TRBJ2-7; D is ambiguous. This CDR3 is 12 amino acids long. V was shortened by 1 base and J by 5 bases, with 6 bases between the two germline ends. Germline V gives CDR1 PRHDT, CDR2 FYEKMQ (reference sequence). CDR3 residues: CASSLDEDEQYF. The CDR3 coding sequence is TGTGCCAGCAGCTTAGATGAGGACGAGCAGTACTTC.

The rearrangement joins TRBV7-3 to TRBJ2-2, with D unresolved. The ends were cut back, 1 base at V and 4 bases at J, with 10 bases in the middle. This CDR3 has 15 amino acids. The germline CDR1 and CDR2 sequences are SGHTA and FQGTGA. The CDR3 sequence: CASSLSPAPTGELFF. The DNA for the CDR3 is TGTGCCAGCAGCTTAAGCCCAGCCCCCACCGGGGAGCTGTTTTTT.

This chain connects TRBV4-1 to TRBJ1-5; D perhaps matches TRBD1 (5 bases). Trimming cost V 1 base and J 5 bases, with 12 bases left between them. Germline CDR1 MGHRA, CDR2 YSYEKL. The CDR3 totals 15 residues. CDR3 in amino acids: CASSQGGQGDQPQHF. CDR3 bases: TGCGCCAGCAGCCAAGGGGGTCAGGGAGATCAGCCCCAGCATTTT.

V and J are TRBV28 and TRBJ1-1; D is ambiguous. Deletions cut 5 bases from V and 6 bases from J, with 10 bases between. Per germline, CDR1 MDHEN and CDR2 SYDVKM. This CDR3 is built from 12 residues. The CDR3 nucleotides are TGTGCCAGCAGTCCCCCGGCACCTGAAGCTTTCTTT. Its translation: CASSPPAPEAFF.

This chain uses TRBV6-5 with TRBJ2-7, with 13 bases that match TRBD2. The ends lost 8 bases at V and 3 bases at J; junction bases unmatched: 4. The CDR3 consists of 14 residues. Germline assignment: CDR1 MNHEY and CDR2 SVGAGI. The CDR3 DNA follows: TGTGCCAGCCGTCGGACTAGCGGGAGCTACGAGCAGTACTTC. Encoded protein: CASRRTSGSYEQYF.

J is TRBJ2-1 and V is TRBV6-5, with D unclear. This CDR3 contains 13 residues. The germline gives CDR1 MNHEY, CDR2 SVGAGI. Trimming stripped 0 bases from V and 9 bases from J, with 9 bases between. CDR3 region: CASSYSKTREQFF. CDR3 DNA sequence: TGTGCCAGCAGTTACTCCAAGACTCGTGAGCAGTTCTTC.

This clone turned up a few times. This chain links TRBV12-2 with TRBJ1-5; TRBD1, the D gene given by the table, was not confirmed from the DNA. TRBV12-2 is an annotated pseudogene. The CDR3 is 16 amino acids. The CDR3: CASRFGRTYSNQPQHF. CDR3 bases: TGTGCAAGTCGCTTCGGCCGGACATATAGCAATCAGCCCCAGCATTTT.

The chain couples TRBV4-3 to TRBJ2-3; 10 positions agree with TRBD1. J lost 5 bases, V lost 0 bases, and 8 bases had no gene match. Germline V CDR1 and CDR2: LGHNA, YSLEER. This CDR3 region has 17 residues. The CDR3 coding sequence is TGCGCCAGCAGCCAAGATCTAAGACAGGGGGCTGTAGATACGCAGTATTTT. Translated: CASSQDLRQGAVDTQYF.

CDR3 protein: CASSSTYEQYF. The CDR3 bases are TGTGCCAGCTCGAGCACCTACGAGCAGTACTTC. The chain is built from TRBV7-9 and TRBJ2-7, with D unclear. V was clipped by 8 bases and J by 2 bases, with 7 bases between them. The CDR3 contains 11 residues. CDR1 and CDR2 from the germline V gene are SEHNR and FQNEAQ (reference sequence).

The chain recombines TRBV5-4 with TRBJ2-7, with D possibly being TRBD2 (5 bases). In germline, CDR1 is SGHNT, CDR2 YYREEE (reference sequence). The germline V and J ends were trimmed by 4 bases and 7 bases, with 15 bases remaining between them. The length of the CDR3 is 13 residues. CDR3 residues: CASSEGLFEEQYF. DNA for the CDR3: TGTGCCAGCAGCGAGGGCCTTTTCGAAGAGCAGTACTTC.

The J gene is TRBJ1-1, the V gene TRBV12-5; D gene unclear. This CDR3 spans 15 amino acids. The V gene lost 2 bases and the J gene lost 1 base, with 11 bases spanning the gap. Germline V gene sequence: CDR1 LGHNT, CDR2 FRNRAP. The CDR3 loop is CASGLPQAANTEAFF. CDR3 nucleotides: TGTGCTAGTGGTTTGCCTCAGGCGGCGAACACTGAAGCTTTCTTT.

The chain employs TRBV9 and TRBJ2-2; D is undetermined. CDR1 is SGDLS and CDR2 is YYNGEE in the germline V gene. The V gene lost 1 base and the J gene lost 4 bases, with 5 bases spanning the gap. The CDR3 runs to 13 residues. CDR3 sequence: CASSVWGTGELFF. CDR3 nucleotide sequence: TGTGCCAGCAGCGTATGGGGCACCGGGGAGCTGTTTTTT.

The genes are TRBV28 and TRBJ2-7, with TRBD1 as a possible D gene (6 bases). Germline V gene data show CDR1 as MDHEN and CDR2 as SYDVKM. This CDR3 has 12 amino acids. Trimming left V 5 bases short and J 5 bases short, with 10 bases between. CDR3: CASSTRGHEQYF. In nucleotides, the CDR3 is TGTGCCAGCAGTACCAGGGGCCACGAGCAGTACTTC. The whole variable domain, filled in from reference TRBV28 and TRBJ2-7, reads DVKVTQSSRYLVKRTGEKVFLECVQDMDHENMFWYRQDPGLGLRLIYFSYDVKMKEKGDIPEGYSVSREKKERFSLILESASTNQTSMYLCASSTRGHEQYFGPGTRLTVT.

The CDR3 here is CASSLVLAGTPEQYF. The CDR3 DNA is TGTGCCAGCAGCTTAGTACTAGCGGGAACGCCCGAGCAGTACTTC. The chain recombines TRBV7-9 with TRBJ2-7; 10 positions match TRBD2. The CDR3 is 15 amino acids. CDR1 is SEHNR, CDR2 FQNEAQ, per germline (reference sequence). J was trimmed by 6 bases and V by 1 base; bases with no gene match: 6.

The rearrangement joins TRBV20-1 to TRBJ2-3, with D maybe TRBD2 (6 bases). V lost 6 bases, J lost 6 bases, and 10 bases lay in between. The CDR3 sequence is 11 residues long. Germline-derived CDR1 and CDR2 are DFQATT and SNEGSKA (reference sequence). CDR3 loop: CSATLADTQYF. The DNA for the CDR3 is TGCAGTGCAACCCTAGCGGATACGCAGTATTTT.

The V call is TRBV30, the J call TRBJ1-5; D perhaps matches TRBD1 (5 bases). Germline assignment: CDR1 GTSNPN and CDR2 SVGIG (reference sequence). V lost 2 bases and J 3 bases, leaving 11 bases between the germline ends. The CDR3 runs to 14 residues. CDR3 protein: CAWSSGTTNQPQHF. The CDR3 DNA reads as TGTGCCTGGAGTTCCGGGACTACCAATCAGCCCCAGCATTTT.

In this sample, this clone turned up once. The chain carries TRBV29-1 and TRBJ2-7; 15 bases map to TRBD2. Germline V gene data show CDR1 as SQVTM and CDR2 as ANQGSEA. V lost 4 bases and J lost 5; bases outside the gene matches: 6. CDR3 length equals 15 residues. CDR3 loop: CSVGTSGRGSHEQYF. CDR3 in DNA: TGCAGCGTTGGGACTAGCGGGAGGGGTTCCCACGAGCAGTACTTC.

The chain couples TRBV7-3 to TRBJ2-1; no clear D gene. Per the germline V gene, CDR1 is SGHTA and CDR2 is FQGTGA. Trimming stripped 1 base from V and 7 bases from J, with 11 bases between. The CDR3 extends over 14 amino acids. The CDR3 DNA is TGTGCCAGCAGCTTAAATGGCCTTGGGAATGAGCAGTTCTTC. As protein: CASSLNGLGNEQFF.